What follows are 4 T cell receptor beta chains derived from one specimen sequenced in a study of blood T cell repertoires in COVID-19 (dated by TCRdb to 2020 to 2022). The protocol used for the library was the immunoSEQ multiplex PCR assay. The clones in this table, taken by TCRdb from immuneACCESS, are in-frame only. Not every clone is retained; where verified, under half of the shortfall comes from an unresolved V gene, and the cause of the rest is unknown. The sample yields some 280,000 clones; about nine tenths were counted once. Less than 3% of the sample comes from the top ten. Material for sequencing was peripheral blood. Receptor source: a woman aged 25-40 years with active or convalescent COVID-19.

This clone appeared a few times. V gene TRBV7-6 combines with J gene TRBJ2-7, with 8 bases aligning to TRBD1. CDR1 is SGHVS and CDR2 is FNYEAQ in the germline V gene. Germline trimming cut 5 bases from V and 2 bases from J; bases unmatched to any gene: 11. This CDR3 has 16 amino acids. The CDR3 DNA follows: TGTGCCAGCAGCGTATGGGAAGGGACAGGAGCCTACGAGCAGTACTTC. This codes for CASSVWEGTGAYEQYF.

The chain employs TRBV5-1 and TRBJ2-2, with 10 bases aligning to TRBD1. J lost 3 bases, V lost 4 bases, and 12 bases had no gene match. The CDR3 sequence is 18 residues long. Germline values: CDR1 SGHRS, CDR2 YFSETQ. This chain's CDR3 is CASSRRQGAWSDTGELFF. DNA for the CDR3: TGCGCCAGCAGCCGTCGACAGGGGGCATGGTCGGACACCGGGGAGCTGTTTTTT. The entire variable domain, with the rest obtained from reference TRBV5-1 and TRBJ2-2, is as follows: KAGVTQTPRYLIKTRGQQVTLSCSPISGHRSVSWYQQTPGQGLQFLFEYFSETQRNKGNFPGRFSGRQFSNSRSEMNVSTLELGDSALYLCASSRRQGAWSDTGELFFGEGSRLTVL.

The CDR3 bases are TGTGCCACTAGCCCGCGGGGCACTTCCTACGAGCAGTACTTC. Its translation: CATSPRGTSYEQYF. The rearrangement joins TRBV27 to TRBJ2-7; D possibly corresponds to TRBD2 (6 bases). The length of the CDR3 is 14 residues. Trimming cost V 10 bases and J 1 base, with 17 bases left between them. CDR1 and CDR2 from the germline V gene are MNHEY and SMNVEV (reference sequence).

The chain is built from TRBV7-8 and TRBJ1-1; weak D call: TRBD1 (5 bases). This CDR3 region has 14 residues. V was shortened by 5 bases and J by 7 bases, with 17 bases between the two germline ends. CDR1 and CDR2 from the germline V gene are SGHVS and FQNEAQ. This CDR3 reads CASSLRRAGLEAFF. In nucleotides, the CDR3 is TGTGCCAGCAGCCTACGGAGGGCGGGGCTTGAAGCTTTCTTT.